Each of the 15 T cell receptor beta chains below was sequenced from the same sample in a study of CD8+CD57+ T cells in acquired aplastic anemia. Researchers used genomic DNA as the template to profile TCR beta VDJ and CDR3. TCRdb fed the reads into MiXCR, producing one record per CDR3 protein. The table records 150,000 or so distinct CDR3 sequences, under 75% of them present only once. Sequencing input: sorted CD4+, CD8+, or CD8+CD57+ T cells (not recorded which) from PBMCs. All receptors come from a human donor in good health.

The chain recombines TRBV19 with TRBJ1-6; D call uncertain. The CDR3 is made up of 13 amino acids. Germline CDR1 and CDR2: LNHDA and SQIVND (reference sequence). V lost 1 base and J lost 10, with 8 bases in between. This CDR3 reads CASSIAGYSPLHF. In DNA, the CDR3 is TGTGCCAGTAGTATAGCCGGATACTCACCCCTCCACTTT.

At least ten counts were recorded for this clonotype. The V and J genes are TRBV27 and TRBJ2-7; TRBD1 matches 9 bases. CDR1 is MNHEY and CDR2 is SMNVEV in the germline V gene (reference sequence). V was clipped by 5 bases and J by 4 bases; unmatched bases: 6. This CDR3 has 14 residues. CDR3 nucleotides: TGTGCCAGCAGTCACGGGACAGGGCAGTACGAGCAGTACTTC. As protein: CASSHGTGQYEQYF.

The rearrangement uses TRBV7-9 and TRBJ2-2; 9 positions match TRBD2. The CDR3 runs to 14 residues. The germline V gene has CDR1 SEHNR and CDR2 FQNEAQ (reference sequence). With V trimmed by 6 bases and J by 4 bases, 3 bases remained unmatched. Here the CDR3 reads CASRTSGITGELFF. CDR3 nucleotides: TGTGCCAGCAGGACTAGCGGCATCACCGGGGAGCTGTTTTTT.

There are many counts of this clonotype. The chain links TRBV7-3 to TRBJ2-3; a possible D gene is TRBD1 (7 bases). CDR3 length: 15 residues. Trimming took 5 bases from V and 7 from J, leaving 19 bases between them. CDR1 SGHTA and CDR2 FQGTGA come from the germline V gene. The CDR3 sequence: CASSERGGGWNTQYF. The CDR3 DNA follows: TGTGCCAGCAGCGAGCGTGGAGGGGGCTGGAATACGCAGTATTTT.

This chain connects TRBV7-6 to TRBJ1-2, with TRBD1 matching over 8 bases. CDR3 size: 15 residues. V shed 1 base and J 3 bases; nucleotides not matched to a gene: 4. Per germline, CDR1 SGHVS and CDR2 FNYEAQ. The DNA of the CDR3 is TGTGCCAGCAGCTTAGAACAGGGGGGGGACTATGGCTACACCTTC. Its protein is CASSLEQGGDYGYTF. Full variable domain (outside the CDR3, taken from reference TRBV7-6 and TRBJ1-2): GAGVSQSPRYKVTKRGQDVALRCDPISGHVSLYWYRQALGQGPEFLTYFNYEAQQDKSGLPNDRFSAERPEGSISTLTIQRTEQRDSAMYRCASSLEQGGDYGYTFGSGTRLTVV.

This clonotype was found many times. This rearrangement joins TRBV19 to TRBJ2-7; 8 bases fit TRBD2. CDR3 length equals 18 residues. Germline V CDR1 and CDR2: LNHDA, SQIVND (reference sequence). The trim removed 5 bases at V and 4 bases at J, leaving 19 bases unmatched. The CDR3 here is CASSARFGLADSSYEQYF. The CDR3 DNA is TGTGCCAGTAGTGCCCGCTTTGGACTAGCAGACTCCTCTTACGAGCAGTACTTC.

The chain is built from TRBV28 and TRBJ2-7, with 8 nucleotides matching TRBD1. Looked up from germline, CDR1 is MDHEN and CDR2 is SYDVKM. Germline trimming cut 5 bases from V and 3 bases from J; bases unmatched to any gene: 6. The CDR3 loop spans 14 amino acids. In nucleotides, the CDR3 is TGTGCCAGCAGTGGACAGGGTCGAAACTACGAGCAGTACTTC. It translates to CASSGQGRNYEQYF.

The V call is TRBV2, the J call TRBJ1-2, with 10 bases identical to TRBD1. CDR1 is SNHLY, CDR2 FYNNEI, per germline. The CDR3 length is 14 residues. V lost 6 bases to trimming and J lost 5 bases; unmatched junction nucleotides: 6. The CDR3 region is CASRADRGGYGYTF. CDR3 in DNA: TGTGCCAGCAGAGCGGACAGGGGGGGGTATGGCTACACCTTC.

CDR3 bases: TGCGCCAGCAGTGAAGATCTGGGGAGCACAGATACGCAGTATTTT. Its translation: CASSEDLGSTDTQYF. The V gene is TRBV10-1, the J gene TRBJ2-3; D gene ambiguous. This CDR3 spans 15 amino acids. Trimming left V 3 bases short and J 0 bases short, with 10 bases between. Germline V gene lookup returns CDR1 WNHNN and CDR2 SYGVQD (reference sequence).

The chain is built from TRBV14 and TRBJ2-7; D is unclear. CDR3 size: 13 residues. Germline loops: CDR1 SGHDN, CDR2 FVKESK. The germline V and J ends were trimmed by 4 bases and 0 bases, with 7 bases remaining between them. The DNA for the CDR3 is TGTGCCAGCAGCCGTAACCCCTCCTACGAGCAGTACTTC. Translated, it gives CASSRNPSYEQYF.

This chain links TRBV27 with TRBJ2-3; unclear D gene. The germline gives CDR1 MNHEY, CDR2 SMNVEV (reference sequence). CDR3 length equals 14 residues. V lost 3 bases to trimming and J lost 4 bases, with 11 bases between them. For the CDR3, the DNA is TGTGCCAGCAGTTTCCAAAGGGAACCAGATACGCAGTATTTT. This sequence encodes CASSFQREPDTQYF.

This chain uses TRBV9 with TRBJ2-3; 8 positions match TRBD2. Germline CDR1 and CDR2: SGDLS and YYNGEE. V was clipped by 4 bases and J by 2 bases; unmatched bases: 9. This CDR3 is 16 amino acids long. The CDR3 sequence: CASSPEVAGITDTQYF. CDR3 DNA: TGTGCCAGCAGCCCCGAGGTAGCGGGGATCACAGATACGCAGTATTTT.

The CDR3 sequence is CSATDSGIYGYTF. CDR3 in DNA: TGCAGTGCTACGGACAGTGGGATCTATGGCTACACCTTC. This sequence joins TRBV20-1 and TRBJ1-2; tentative D call: TRBD1 (6 bases). Trimming removed 4 bases at V and 4 bases at J, with 13 bases between. CDR1 and CDR2 from the germline V gene are DFQATT and SNEGSKA (reference sequence). The CDR3 is 13 residues long.

The CDR3 DNA sequence: TGTGCCAGCAGCTTAGGGCGGCGGGGAAACAATCAGCCCCAGCATTTT. It yields the protein CASSLGRRGNNQPQHF. The chain combines TRBV7-8 with TRBJ1-5; D is undetermined. Germline-derived CDR1 and CDR2 are SGHVS and FQNEAQ. This CDR3 has 16 amino acids. Trimming shortened V by 1 base and J by 3 bases, and 13 bases separated the two germline ends.

The chain recombines TRBV5-1 with TRBJ1-3; a possible D gene is TRBD1 (6 bases). Trimming shortened V by 0 bases and J by 9 bases, and 10 bases separated the two germline ends. The CDR3 has 13 amino acids. The germline V gene has CDR1 SGHRS and CDR2 YFSETQ. DNA for the CDR3: TGCGCCAGCAGCTTGGAAGAGGGGGGCACCATATATTTT. Its protein is CASSLEEGGTIYF.